This T cell receptor beta chain emerged from a study of T cells in Graves' hyperthyroidism and ophthalmopathy. Study as a whole: Upon initial diagnosis and before any treatment, peripheral blood was collected. Study findings and constraints: Most clonotypes expanded in the thyroid (above 0.001) were also present in blood.

RNA transcripts gave rise to amplified TCR beta CDR3 regions. The HTBI primer set served for first-round RT-PCR of the TCR CDR3. TCRdb called the multiplex PCR reads again in MiXCR, with one record for every CDR3 protein. The table records 660,000 or so distinct CDR3 sequences, around 20% of them present only once. This clonotype appeared a few times. Its specificity is unknown. The receptor was isolated from a man in his thirties or forties with Graves' ophthalmopathy. The source material was blood.

The CDR3: CASSSLTASNQPQHF. In nucleotides, the CDR3 is TGTGCCAGCAGCTCCCTGACGGCTAGCAATCAGCCCCAGCATTTT. The chain has TRBV5-6 and TRBJ1-5; the D is unclear. Trimming removed 3 bases from V and 0 bases from J, with 10 bases in between. Germline V gene lookup returns CDR1 SGHDT and CDR2 YYEEEE. The CDR3 contains 15 residues.